Here is one T cell receptor beta chain with its context. Naive CD8 cells, CD45RO-negative and positively selected for CCR7, excluded terminally differentiated effector memory CD45RA+ cells. This entry belongs to a study of shared clonotypes between healthy human individuals. Germline V gene lookup returns CDR1 SGHAT and CDR2 FQDESV (reference sequence). The CDR3 contains 16 residues. After removal of 5 bases from V and 2 bases from J, the junction contained 6 bases not matched to a gene. TCRdb keeps only in-frame clones here, not all; method: immunoSEQ multiplex PCR. The table has around 1.9 million clones, approximately 94% seen once; the top ten hold under 2%.

This chain links TRBV11-1 with TRBJ2-2; 9 positions match TRBD1. The receptor comes from a man aged 18 to 30 in good health. Some clones in this sample may be carry-over from other donors' samples. The sample comprised naive CD8+ T cells from PBMCs. The CDR3: CASSRRQGVNTGELFF. Here the CDR3 DNA reads TGTGCCAGCAGCCGCAGACAGGGGGTCAACACCGGGGAGCTGTTTTTT. The full variable domain, with the rest looked up from reference TRBV11-1 and TRBJ2-2, is EAEVAQSPRYKITEKSQAVAFWCDPISGHATLYWYRQILGQGPELLVQFQDESVVDDSQLPKDRFSAERLKGVDSTLKIQPAELGDSAMYLCASSRRQGVNTGELFFGEGSRLTVL.